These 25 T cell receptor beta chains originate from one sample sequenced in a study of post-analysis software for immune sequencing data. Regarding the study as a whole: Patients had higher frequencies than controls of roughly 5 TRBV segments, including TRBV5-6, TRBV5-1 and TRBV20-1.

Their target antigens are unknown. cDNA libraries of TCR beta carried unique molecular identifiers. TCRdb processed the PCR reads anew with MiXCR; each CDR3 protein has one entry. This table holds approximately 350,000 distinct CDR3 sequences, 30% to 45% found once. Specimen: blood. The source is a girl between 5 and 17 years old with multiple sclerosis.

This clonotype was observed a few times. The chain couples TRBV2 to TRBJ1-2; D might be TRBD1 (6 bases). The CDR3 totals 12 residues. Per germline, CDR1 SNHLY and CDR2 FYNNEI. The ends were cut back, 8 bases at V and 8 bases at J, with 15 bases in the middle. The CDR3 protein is CASVYRVEGYTF. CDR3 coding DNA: TGTGCCAGCGTCTACAGGGTGGAGGGCTACACCTTC.

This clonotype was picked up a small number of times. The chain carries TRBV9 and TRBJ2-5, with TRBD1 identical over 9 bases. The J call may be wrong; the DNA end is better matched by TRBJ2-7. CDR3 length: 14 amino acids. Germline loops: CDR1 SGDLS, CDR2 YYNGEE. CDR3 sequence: CASSVADRGFEQYF. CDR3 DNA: TGTGCCAGCAGCGTAGCGGACAGGGGATTCGAGCAGTACTTC.

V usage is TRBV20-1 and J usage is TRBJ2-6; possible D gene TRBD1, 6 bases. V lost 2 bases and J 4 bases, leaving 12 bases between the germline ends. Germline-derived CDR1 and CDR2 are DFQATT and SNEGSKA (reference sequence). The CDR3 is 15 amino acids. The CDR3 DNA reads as TGCAGTGCTAGACCACAGGGTTCCGGGGCCAACGTCCTGACTTTC. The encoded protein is CSARPQGSGANVLTF.

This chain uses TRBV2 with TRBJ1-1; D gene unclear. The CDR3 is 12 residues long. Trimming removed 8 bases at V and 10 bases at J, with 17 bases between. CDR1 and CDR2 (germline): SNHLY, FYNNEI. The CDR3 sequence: CASEGRADTAFF. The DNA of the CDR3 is TGTGCCAGCGAGGGAAGGGCGGATACAGCTTTCTTT. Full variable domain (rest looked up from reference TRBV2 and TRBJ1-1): EPEVTQTPSHQVTQMGQEVILRCVPISNHLYFYWYRQILGQKVEFLVSFYNNEISEKSEIFDDQFSVERPDGSNFTLKIRSTKLEDSAMYFCASEGRADTAFFGQGTRLTVV.

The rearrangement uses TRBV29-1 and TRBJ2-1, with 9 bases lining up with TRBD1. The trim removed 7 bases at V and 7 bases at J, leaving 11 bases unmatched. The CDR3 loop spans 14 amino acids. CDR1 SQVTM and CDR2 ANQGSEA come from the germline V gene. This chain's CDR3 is CSAQKGTGPNEQFF. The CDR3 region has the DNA TGCAGCGCTCAAAAGGGGACAGGGCCTAATGAGCAGTTCTTC.

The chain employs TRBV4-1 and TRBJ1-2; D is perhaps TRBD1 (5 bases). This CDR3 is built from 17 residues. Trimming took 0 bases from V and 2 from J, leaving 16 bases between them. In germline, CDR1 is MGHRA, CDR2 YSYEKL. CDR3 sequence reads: CASSQDYSGGWNYGYTF. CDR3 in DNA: TGCGCCAGCAGCCAAGATTACTCGGGGGGTTGGAACTATGGCTACACCTTC.

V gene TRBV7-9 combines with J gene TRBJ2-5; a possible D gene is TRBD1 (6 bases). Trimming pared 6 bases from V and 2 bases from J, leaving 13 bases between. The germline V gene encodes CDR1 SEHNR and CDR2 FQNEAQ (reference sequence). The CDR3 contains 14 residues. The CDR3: CASSSRQVQETQYF. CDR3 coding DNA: TGTGCCAGCAGTTCACGACAGGTTCAAGAGACCCAGTACTTC.

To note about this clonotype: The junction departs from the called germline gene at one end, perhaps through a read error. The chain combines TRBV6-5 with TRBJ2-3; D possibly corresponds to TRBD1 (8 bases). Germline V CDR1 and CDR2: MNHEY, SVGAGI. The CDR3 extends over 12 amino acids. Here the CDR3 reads CAGSGDRDTQYF. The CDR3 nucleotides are TGTGCCGGCAGCGGGGACAGGGATACGCAGTATTTT.

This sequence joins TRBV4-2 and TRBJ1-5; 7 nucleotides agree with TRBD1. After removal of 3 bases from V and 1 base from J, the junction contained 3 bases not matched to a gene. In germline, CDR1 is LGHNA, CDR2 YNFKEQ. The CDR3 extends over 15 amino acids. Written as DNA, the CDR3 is TGTGCCAGCAGCCAGGGGACAGACAGCAATCAGCCCCAGCATTTT. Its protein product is CASSQGTDSNQPQHF.

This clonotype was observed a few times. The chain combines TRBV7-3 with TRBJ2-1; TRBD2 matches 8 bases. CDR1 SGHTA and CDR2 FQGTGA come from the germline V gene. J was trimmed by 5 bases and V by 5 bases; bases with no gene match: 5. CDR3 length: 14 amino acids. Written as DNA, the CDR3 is TGTGCCAGCAGCAAGACGGGGGGGCACAATGAGCAGTTCTTC. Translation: CASSKTGGHNEQFF.

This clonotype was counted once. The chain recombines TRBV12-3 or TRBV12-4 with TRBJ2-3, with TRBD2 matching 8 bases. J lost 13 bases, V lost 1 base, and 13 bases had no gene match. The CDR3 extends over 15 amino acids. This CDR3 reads CASSLETSASDAEYF. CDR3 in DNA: TGTGCCAGCAGTTTAGAGACTAGCGCGTCAGATGCGGAGTATTTT.

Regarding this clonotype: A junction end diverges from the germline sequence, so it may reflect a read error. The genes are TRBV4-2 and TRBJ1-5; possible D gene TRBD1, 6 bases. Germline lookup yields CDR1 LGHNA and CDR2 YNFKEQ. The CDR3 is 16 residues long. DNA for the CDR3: TGTGCCAGCAGCCAAGTAGCAGGGGAGGGGAATCGGCCCCAGCATTTT. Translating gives CASSQVAGEGNRPQHF.

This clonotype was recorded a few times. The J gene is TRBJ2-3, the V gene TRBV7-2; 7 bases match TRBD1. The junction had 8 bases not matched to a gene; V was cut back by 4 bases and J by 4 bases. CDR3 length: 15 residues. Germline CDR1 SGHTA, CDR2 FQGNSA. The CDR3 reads CASSSPTGTADTQYF. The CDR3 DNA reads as TGTGCCAGCAGCTCCCCGACAGGGACGGCAGATACGCAGTATTTT. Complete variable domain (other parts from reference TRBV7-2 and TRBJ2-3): GAGVSQSPSNKVTEKGKDVELRCDPISGHTALYWYRQSLGQGLEFLIYFQGNSAPDKSGLPSDRFSAERTGGSVSTLTIQRTQQEDSAVYLCASSSPTGTADTQYFGPGTRLTVL.

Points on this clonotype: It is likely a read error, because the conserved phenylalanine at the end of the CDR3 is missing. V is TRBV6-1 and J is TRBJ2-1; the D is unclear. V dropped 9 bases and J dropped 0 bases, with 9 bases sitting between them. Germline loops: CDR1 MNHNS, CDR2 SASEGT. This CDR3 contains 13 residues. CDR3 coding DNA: TGTGCCAGTTTGGGTAGCTCCTACAATGAGCAGTTCGTC. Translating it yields CASLGSSYNEQFV.

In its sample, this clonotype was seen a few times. CDR3 sequence: CSARRSGGSYEQYF. The CDR3 region has the DNA TGCAGTGCTAGAAGGTCAGGGGGGTCCTACGAGCAGTACTTC. V and J are TRBV20-1 and TRBJ2-7, with D possibly being TRBD1 (7 bases). Between the trimmed V and J ends, which lost 2 bases and 1 base, there was a span of 12 bases. Germline CDR1 DFQATT, CDR2 SNEGSKA (reference sequence). The CDR3 is 14 amino acids.

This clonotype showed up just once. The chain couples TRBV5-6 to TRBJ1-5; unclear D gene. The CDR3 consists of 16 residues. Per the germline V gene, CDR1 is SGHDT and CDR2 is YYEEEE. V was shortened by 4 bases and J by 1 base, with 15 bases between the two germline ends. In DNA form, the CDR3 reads TGTGCCAGCAGCCGCAGACGGCCGCTGAGCAATCAGCCCCAGCATTTT. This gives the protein CASSRRRPLSNQPQHF.

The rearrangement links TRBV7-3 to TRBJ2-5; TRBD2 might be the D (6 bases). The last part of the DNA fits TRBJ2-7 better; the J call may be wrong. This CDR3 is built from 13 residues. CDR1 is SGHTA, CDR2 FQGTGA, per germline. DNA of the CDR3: TGTGCCAGCAGCGGCACTAGCTCGGGCGAGCAGTACTTC. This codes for CASSGTSSGEQYF.

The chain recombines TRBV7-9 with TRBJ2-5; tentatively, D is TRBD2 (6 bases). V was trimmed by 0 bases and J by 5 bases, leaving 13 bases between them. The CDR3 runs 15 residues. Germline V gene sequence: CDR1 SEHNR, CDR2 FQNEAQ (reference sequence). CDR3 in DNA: TGTGCCAGCAGCTTAGCGACTAGTTCTATTGAGACCCAGTACTTC. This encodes CASSLATSSIETQYF.

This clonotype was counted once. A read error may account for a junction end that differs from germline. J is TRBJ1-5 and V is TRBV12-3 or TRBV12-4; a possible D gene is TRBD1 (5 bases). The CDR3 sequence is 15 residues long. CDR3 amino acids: CASSSGGRGNQSQHF. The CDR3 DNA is TGTGCCAGCAGTTCGGGGGGTCGAGGCAATCAGTCCCAGCATTTT.

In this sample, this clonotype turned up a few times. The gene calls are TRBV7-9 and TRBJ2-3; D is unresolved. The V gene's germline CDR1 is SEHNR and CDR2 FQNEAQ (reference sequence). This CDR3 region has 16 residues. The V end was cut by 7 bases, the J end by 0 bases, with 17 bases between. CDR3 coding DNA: TGTGCCAGCACCCACCTTCTCATGGGAAGCACAGATACGCAGTATTTT. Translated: CASTHLLMGSTDTQYF.

CDR3 sequence reads: CASSLGYNQPQHF. CDR3 nucleotides: TGTGCCAGCAGTTTAGGGTACAATCAGCCCCAGCATTTT. This chain joins TRBV6-2 or TRBV6-3 and TRBJ1-5; D not resolved. The germline V gene encodes CDR1 MNHEY and CDR2 SVGEGT. This CDR3 is 13 amino acids long. V was trimmed by 4 bases and J by 3 bases, leaving 7 bases between them.

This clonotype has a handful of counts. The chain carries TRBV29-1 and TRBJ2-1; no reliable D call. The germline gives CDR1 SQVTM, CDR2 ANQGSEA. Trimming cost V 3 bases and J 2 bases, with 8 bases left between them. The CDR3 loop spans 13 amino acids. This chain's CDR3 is CSVEAATYNEQFF. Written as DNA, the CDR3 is TGCAGCGTTGAGGCAGCTACCTACAATGAGCAGTTCTTC.

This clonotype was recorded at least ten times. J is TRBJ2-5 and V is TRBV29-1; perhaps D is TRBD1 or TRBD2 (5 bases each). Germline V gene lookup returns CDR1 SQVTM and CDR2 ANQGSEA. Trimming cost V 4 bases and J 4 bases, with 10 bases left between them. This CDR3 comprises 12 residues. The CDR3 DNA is TGCAGCGTTGGCACTGGGGGAGAGACCCAGTACTTC. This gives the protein CSVGTGGETQYF.

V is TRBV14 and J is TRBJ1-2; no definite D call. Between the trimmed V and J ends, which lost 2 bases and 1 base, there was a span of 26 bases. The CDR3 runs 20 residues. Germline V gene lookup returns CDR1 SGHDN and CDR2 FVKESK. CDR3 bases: TGTGCCAGCAGCCAAAACCCTGGACGCAGCTCAAGTAATCTTAACTATGGCTACACCTTC. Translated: CASSQNPGRSSSNLNYGYTF.

CDR3 nucleotides: TGTGCCAGCAGCTGGGGGGGTGGGGACCTTGCCCAAGAGACCCAGTACTTC. Protein: CASSWGGGDLAQETQYF. This chain connects TRBV5-5 to TRBJ2-5, with TRBD2 identical over 7 bases. Germline V lookup: CDR1 SGHKS, CDR2 YYEKEE (reference sequence). The CDR3 runs to 17 residues. Trimming took 3 bases from V and 1 from J; bases not matched to a gene: 12. The full variable domain, with the rest looked up from reference TRBV5-5 and TRBJ2-5, is DAGVTQSPTHLIKTRGQQVTLRCSPISGHKSVSWYQQVLGQGPQFIFQYYEKEERGRGNFPDRFSARQFPNYSSELNVNALLLGDSALYLCASSWGGGDLAQETQYFGPGTRLLVL.